In this sample, the clone carrying this T cell receptor (beta chain) turned up a few times. What it recognizes is unknown. The data originate from a study of naive and memory T cell subsets. Study-wide points: Naive repertoires, especially CD8, held a few larger clonotypes, possibly memory cells re-expressing CD45RA.

Two oligonucleotides, mixed equimolar, formed the beta constant-region primer covering TRBC1 and TRBC2. Four rounds of PCR amplified the ligated cDNA using nested alpha and beta constant-region primers plus SP2. TCRdb passed the UMI-ligation and nested PCR reads through MiXCR, listing each CDR3 protein once. This table has over 110,000 distinct CDR3 sequences, about 20% appearing once. Germline V CDR1 and CDR2: ENHRY, SYGVKD. Trimming took 1 base from V and 2 from J; bases not matched to a gene: 3. CDR3 length: 16 amino acids. What was sequenced was naive CD8+ T cells from blood. The chain has TRBV10-3 and TRBJ2-1, with TRBD2 matching over 9 bases. The receptor was derived from a human donor in good health. The CDR3 region has the DNA TGTGCCATCAGTGAGTTTAAGCGGGAGGCCTACAATGAGCAGTTCTTC. Protein product: CAISEFKREAYNEQFF.